A selection of T cell receptor beta chains follows, all from one sample in a study of T cell repertoires in cytomegalovirus infection. The antigens these receptors bind are not known. TCRdb fed the reads into MiXCR, producing one record per CDR3 protein. Altogether roughly 100,000 distinct CDR3 sequences are present, approximately 45% being singletons, with the ten largest covering approximately 74%. The specimen was CD8+ T cells from cultured PBMCs, collected from culture after CMV antigen stimulation. The receptors originated from a human donor in good health (CMV status not recorded). Some clones in this sample may be carry-over from other donors' samples. Each CDR3 is given with its conserved first and last residue. D genes are given only for firm matches. The size entry is marked missing in some rows and otherwise reads once, few, many or a size class.

clone_size,d_call,j_call,v_call,cdr3_aa,cdr3_nt
few,NA,TRBJ1-1,TRBV5-1,CASSLNSMNTEAFF,TGCGCCAGCAGCTTGAACAGCATGAACACTGAAGCTTTCTTT
few,NA,TRBJ2-5,TRBV3-1,CASSQDPLGETQYF,TGTGCCAGCAGCCAAGATCCCCTGGGGGAGACCCAGTACTTC
few,TRBD1,TRBJ2-7,TRBV28,CASSFDRGLLGYEQYF,TGTGCCAGCAGTTTCGACAGGGGGCTGTTGGGCTACGAGCAGTACTTC
many,NA,TRBJ2-3,TRBV6-6,CASSYSKTDTQYF,TGTGCCAGCAGTTACAGTAAAACAGATACGCAGTATTTT
few,NA,TRBJ1-1,TRBV19,CASHWGTNTEAFF,TGTGCCAGTCATTGGGGAACGAACACTGAAGCTTTCTTT
few,NA,TRBJ1-1,TRBV19,CASTPGFDPGAFF,TGTGCCAGTACCCCCGGCTTCGACCCTGGAGCTTTCTTT
few,NA,TRBJ2-7,TRBV7-2,CASSQGGGPSYEQYF,TGTGCCAGCAGTCAGGGAGGGGGACCCTCCTACGAGCAGTACTTC
NA,NA,TRBJ2-7,TRBV27,CASSIQWGSPYEQYF,TGTGCCAGCAGTATTCAGTGGGGTTCCCCCTACGAGCAGTACTTC
many,NA,TRBJ2-7,TRBV5-1,CASSSEEGSYEQYF,TGCGCCAGCAGCTCGGAAGAGGGCTCCTACGAGCAGTACTTC
many,NA,TRBJ2-5,TRBV7-8,CASSPGAGRKETQYF,TGTGCCAGCAGCCCCGGTGCGGGGAGGAAAGAGACCCAGTACTTC